This entry lists 26 T cell receptor beta chains sequenced from one sample in a study of blood T cell repertoires in COVID-19. Assay: immunoSEQ multiplex PCR; the TCRdb copy retains only in-frame clones and omits some. The sample consists of some 270,000 clones, roughly 88% of them appearing once. The sequenced sample was peripheral blood. The receptors shown here come from a woman at least 80 years old with COVID-19, enrolled during active disease.

This clone was observed once. The chain uses TRBV28 and TRBJ1-2; D remains ambiguous. Trimming cost V 7 bases and J 3 bases, with 9 bases left between them. The germline gives CDR1 MDHEN, CDR2 SYDVKM. This CDR3 has 12 residues. DNA of the CDR3: TGTGCCAGCACCTACAGAGACTATGGCTACACCTTC. This codes for CASTYRDYGYTF.

This clone appeared a few times. CDR3 residues: CAISGGATTNEKLFF. CDR3 nucleotides: TGTGCCATCTCCGGGGGGGCCACAACTAATGAAAAACTGTTTTTT. The chain carries TRBV10-3 and TRBJ1-4; D might be TRBD1 (6 bases). Germline CDR1 reads ENHRY; CDR2 reads SYGVKD. The CDR3 contains 15 residues. V shed 8 bases and J shed 0 bases, with 13 bases lying between them.

The J gene is TRBJ1-2, the V gene TRBV5-1; 10 positions agree with TRBD1. The CDR3 covers 14 residues. Trimming took 5 bases from V and 1 from J; bases not matched to a gene: 2. Germline CDR1 SGHRS, CDR2 YFSETQ. The CDR3 is CASSRDRGNYGYTF. The CDR3 DNA is TGCGCCAGCAGTAGGGACAGGGGTAACTATGGCTACACCTTC.

Regarding this clone: Other DNA sequences within the sample encode an identical CDR3. The chain links TRBV4-1 to TRBJ2-1, with D hard to call. V was cut by 1 base and J by 6 bases, with 4 bases left in between. The CDR3 contains 12 residues. Germline CDR1 and CDR2: MGHRA and YSYEKL. The CDR3: CASSQAGNEQFF. The CDR3, as DNA: TGCGCCAGCAGCCAAGCCGGCAATGAGCAGTTCTTC.

This chain uses TRBV6-5 with TRBJ2-4, with 9 bases matching TRBD1. The junction had 12 bases not matched to a gene; V was cut back by 6 bases and J by 9 bases. The CDR3 contains 15 residues. In germline, CDR1 is MNHEY, CDR2 SVGAGI. DNA of the CDR3: TGTGCCAGCAGAGACGAGGGACAGGGAATGGGCATTCAGTACTTC. Translating gives CASRDEGQGMGIQYF.

This clone was seen a single time. V is TRBV12-3 or TRBV12-4 and J is TRBJ1-6; no firm D call. The CDR3 spans 12 residues. The germline V and J ends were trimmed by 5 bases and 7 bases, with 6 bases remaining between them. Written as DNA, the CDR3 is TGTGCCAGCAGTCGTGAGAATTCACCCCTCCACTTT. Encoded protein: CASSRENSPLHF.

This chain uses TRBV6-5 with TRBJ1-1; D gene uncertain. Germline CDR1 MNHEY, CDR2 SVGAGI. V lost 8 bases, J lost 1 base, and 14 bases lay in between. The CDR3 sequence is 14 residues long. This CDR3 reads CASGLLPRNTEAFF. CDR3 DNA: TGTGCCAGCGGTCTCCTGCCGCGGAACACTGAAGCTTTCTTT.

J is TRBJ1-5 and V is TRBV9; D remains unclear. The length of the CDR3 is 15 residues. Germline V lookup: CDR1 SGDLS, CDR2 YYNGEE. V lost 0 bases to trimming and J lost 2 bases, with 9 bases between them. Written as DNA, the CDR3 is TGTGCCAGCAGCGTAGATGGTCAGGGCAATCAGCCCCAGCATTTT. This sequence encodes CASSVDGQGNQPQHF.

The chain employs TRBV3-1 (or the pseudogene TRBV3-2) and TRBJ1-1, with D possibly TRBD1 on 5 matching bases. With 0 bases removed from V and 1 base from J, the gap between germline ends came to 12 bases. Germline assignment: CDR1 LGHDT and CDR2 YNNKEL (reference sequence). The CDR3 has 16 residues. CDR3 nucleotide sequence: TGTGCCAGCAGCCAAGATGCGGGGGGGAGGAACACTGAAGCTTTCTTT. Encoded protein: CASSQDAGGRNTEAFF.

This chain connects TRBV18 to TRBJ1-5, with D perhaps matching TRBD1 (6 bases). Trimming removed 5 bases at V and 4 bases at J, with 18 bases between. Looked up from germline, CDR1 is KGHSH and CDR2 is LQKENI. CDR3 length: 16 amino acids. CDR3 loop: CASSMGHQTGNQPQHF. CDR3 DNA sequence: TGTGCCAGCTCAATGGGACACCAAACGGGTAATCAGCCCCAGCATTTT.

The chain joins TRBV11-3 to TRBJ1-3; D is undetermined. The germline gives CDR1 SGHNT, CDR2 YENEEA. The V and J ends lost 1 base and 8 bases respectively, with 12 bases between them. This CDR3 region has 14 residues. This CDR3 reads CASSLGEKGDTIYF. CDR3 DNA: TGTGCCAGCAGCTTAGGAGAGAAGGGAGACACCATATATTTT.

The V call is TRBV6-5, the J call TRBJ2-2, with TRBD2 matching over 7 bases. V lost 6 bases to trimming and J lost 4 bases; unmatched junction nucleotides: 5. Germline CDR1 and CDR2: MNHEY and SVGAGI. This CDR3 region has 14 residues. The CDR3 DNA reads TGTGCCAGCAGCCCGGCGGGGGTCACCGGGGAGCTGTTTTTT. It codes for CASSPAGVTGELFF.

The chain couples TRBV27 to TRBJ1-1; no firm D call. There are 14 residues in the CDR3. Germline CDR1 reads MNHEY; CDR2 reads SMNVEV (reference sequence). Trimming pared 7 bases from V and 1 base from J, leaving 13 bases between. The CDR3 DNA reads TGTGCCAGCAAGTACGAGGTGTCGAACACTGAAGCTTTCTTT. Its protein product is CASKYEVSNTEAFF.

The chain combines TRBV7-9 with TRBJ2-7; D gene unclear. CDR1 and CDR2 from the germline V gene are SEHNR and FQNEAQ (reference sequence). The CDR3 spans 12 residues. Trimming pared 2 bases from V and 3 bases from J, leaving 5 bases between. CDR3 in DNA: TGTGCCAGCAGCTTAAACAGCTACGAGCAGTACGTC. This sequence encodes CASSLNSYEQYV.

This chain joins TRBV5-6 and TRBJ1-5; TRBD1 matches at 10 bases. J was trimmed by 7 bases and V by 2 bases; bases with no gene match: 9. Germline assignment: CDR1 SGHDT and CDR2 YYEEEE. The CDR3 loop spans 16 amino acids. The CDR3 sequence: CASSLQDRGLGQPQHF. In DNA form, the CDR3 reads TGTGCCAGCAGCTTACAAGACAGGGGGCTAGGGCAGCCCCAGCATTTT.

The chain combines TRBV3-1 (or the pseudogene TRBV3-2) with TRBJ1-2; 9 bases map to TRBD1. In germline, CDR1 is LGHDT, CDR2 YNNKEL (reference sequence). V lost 1 base and J lost 3; bases outside the gene matches: 6. There are 16 residues in the CDR3. CDR3 sequence reads: CASSQAQGARDYGYTF. CDR3 sequence (DNA): TGTGCCAGCAGCCAAGCACAGGGGGCGCGAGACTATGGCTACACCTTC.

This chain uses TRBV30 with TRBJ1-2; 8 nucleotides match TRBD1. The CDR3 extends over 16 amino acids. CDR1 and CDR2 (germline): GTSNPN, SVGIG (reference sequence). The V and J ends lost 2 bases and 4 bases, in that order; junction bases with no gene match: 12. Written as DNA, the CDR3 is TGTGCCTGGAGTTCGGGACAGGACCTCAACGTCTATGGCTACACCTTC. It codes for CAWSSGQDLNVYGYTF.

This rearrangement joins TRBV5-1 to TRBJ2-5; 7 bases line up with TRBD2. This CDR3 has 15 amino acids. Germline V gives CDR1 SGHRS, CDR2 YFSETQ. Trimming cost V 0 bases and J 2 bases; bases outside gene matches: 4. The CDR3 bases are TGCGCCAGCAGCTTGGGGGACTACTCTCAAGAGACCCAGTACTTC. This translates into CASSLGDYSQETQYF.

The rearrangement joins TRBV3-1 (or the pseudogene TRBV3-2) to TRBJ1-3; 7 bases are shared with TRBD1. The CDR3 spans 16 residues. Germline V gene data show CDR1 as LGHDT and CDR2 as YNNKEL (reference sequence). V was clipped by 6 bases and J by 4 bases; unmatched bases: 12. The CDR3 is CASRPQGSTSGNTIYF. CDR3 in DNA: TGTGCCAGCAGACCACAGGGGTCTACCTCCGGAAACACCATATATTTT.

The V call is TRBV28, the J call TRBJ2-3, with a possible D match to TRBD1 (5 bases). Germline V lookup: CDR1 MDHEN, CDR2 SYDVKM. CDR3 length: 15 residues. Trimming removed 3 bases from V and 2 bases from J, with 12 bases in between. CDR3 sequence (DNA): TGTGCCAGCAGTTTCGGCCCAGGGCCCACAGATACGCAGTATTTT. Translated, it gives CASSFGPGPTDTQYF.

J is TRBJ1-2 and V is TRBV2; 8 bases align to TRBD1. The germline gives CDR1 SNHLY, CDR2 FYNNEI. There are 15 residues in the CDR3. Losses at the gene ends were 5 bases for V and 1 base for J; bases not matched to a gene: 6. The CDR3 DNA is TGTGCCAGCAGTTTCCGGGACAGGAGTAACTATGGCTACACCTTC. Its translation is CASSFRDRSNYGYTF.

Here the CDR3 DNA reads TGTGCCAGTAGTAACGGACAGTTACGGACAGATACGCAGTATTTT. This encodes CASSNGQLRTDTQYF. The chain links TRBV19 to TRBJ2-3, with D possibly matching TRBD1 (6 bases). V was cut by 4 bases and J by 3 bases, with 14 bases left in between. The CDR3 loop spans 15 amino acids. Germline V gives CDR1 LNHDA, CDR2 SQIVND (reference sequence).

This sequence joins TRBV4-3 and TRBJ1-2; 12 bases line up with TRBD1. Germline V gives CDR1 LGHNA, CDR2 YSLEER. The CDR3 length is 19 residues. V shed 0 bases and J 7 bases; nucleotides not matched to a gene: 15. In DNA, the CDR3 is TGCGCCAGCAGCCAAGATTTGGGTGTTTCGGGACAGGGGGCGCTTGGCTACACCTTC. This translates into CASSQDLGVSGQGALGYTF.

This rearrangement joins TRBV7-2 to TRBJ1-5; D not resolved. Germline CDR1 is SGHTA and CDR2 is FQGNSA. The V end was cut by 5 bases, the J end by 6 bases, with 11 bases between. The CDR3 contains 13 residues. CDR3 protein: CASSVDIAQPQHF. In DNA form, the CDR3 reads TGTGCCAGCAGCGTAGACATCGCTCAGCCCCAGCATTTT.

This chain connects TRBV5-1 to TRBJ2-3, with TRBD1 identical over 10 bases. The CDR3 runs to 15 residues. The V gene's germline CDR1 is SGHRS and CDR2 YFSETQ. V gave up 7 bases and J gave up 6 bases; unmatched junction bases: 11. Here the CDR3 reads CASLSGQGFSDTQYF. DNA for the CDR3: TGCGCCAGCTTATCGGGACAGGGGTTTAGTGATACGCAGTATTTT.

This chain joins TRBV27 and TRBJ1-6; TRBD1 matches at 8 bases. Germline CDR1 reads MNHEY; CDR2 reads SMNVEV (reference sequence). CDR3 length: 16 residues. V lost 6 bases and J lost 5; bases outside the gene matches: 9. CDR3: CASRVGGTGNNSPLHF. CDR3 DNA: TGTGCCAGCAGGGTAGGCGGGACAGGAAATAATTCACCCCTCCACTTT.